This T cell receptor beta chain was profiled in a study of CD8 T cells in ankylosing spondylitis. On this clonotype: Its cognate antigen is unknown. At one end, the junction sequence differs from germline, possibly due to a read error.

Scientists made TCR beta libraries using quantitative 5'-RACE with molecular barcodes. One entry per CDR3 protein, called by TCRdb with MiXCR from the 5' RACE reads. The sample gives approximately 100,000 distinct CDR3 sequences, over 6.5% of which show up once; 9.9% is in the top ten. The CDR3 is made up of 16 amino acids. Germline CDR1 SGHVT, CDR2 SQSDAQ. Broader study findings: Reportedly, disease-linked clones are significantly enriched in ankylosing spondylitis patients' matched synovial fluid. A motif of under ten highly homologous TCR beta variants was seen as apparently characteristic of ankylosing spondylitis blood.

The sample comprised blood, either unsorted or a sorted T cell fraction (not recorded which). This chain joins TRBV7-4 and TRBJ1-1, with D perhaps matching TRBD1 (5 bases). This TCR was recovered from a male donor with ankylosing spondylitis or in good health (not recorded which). The DNA of the CDR3 is TGTGTCAGCCCCGGGACGGGCAGCACAATGAACACTGAAGCTTTCTTT. Translating gives CVSPGTGSTMNTEAFF.